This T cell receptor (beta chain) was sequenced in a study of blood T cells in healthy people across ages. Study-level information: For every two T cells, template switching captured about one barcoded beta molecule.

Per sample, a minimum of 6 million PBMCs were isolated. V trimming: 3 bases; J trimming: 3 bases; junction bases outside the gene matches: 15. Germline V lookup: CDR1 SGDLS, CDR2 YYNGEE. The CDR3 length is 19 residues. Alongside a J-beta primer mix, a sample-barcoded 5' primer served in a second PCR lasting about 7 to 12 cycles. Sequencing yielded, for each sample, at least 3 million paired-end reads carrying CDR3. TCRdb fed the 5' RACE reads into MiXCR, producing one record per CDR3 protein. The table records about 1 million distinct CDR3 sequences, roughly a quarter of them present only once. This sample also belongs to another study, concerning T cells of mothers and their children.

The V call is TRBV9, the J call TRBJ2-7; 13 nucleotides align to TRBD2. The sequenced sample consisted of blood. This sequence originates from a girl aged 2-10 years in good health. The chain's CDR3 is CASSGGSEGGLAGFYEQYF. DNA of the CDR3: TGTGCCAGCAGCGGGGGAAGTGAAGGGGGACTAGCGGGATTCTACGAGCAGTACTTC.